This TCR beta chain was identified during a study of control samples from healthy donors and cancer patients. CDR3 length: 13 amino acids. CDR1 is SGDLS, CDR2 YYNGEE, per germline. Trimming took off 3 bases at V and 9 bases at J, with 10 bases between the two ends. Sequencing was performed with immunoSEQ multiplex PCR; in TCRdb, only in-frame clones are kept and a portion is missing. The table lists approximately 190,000 clones, approximately 91% of them singletons. The V call is TRBV9, the J call TRBJ1-6; maybe TRBD1 (5 bases). The clonotype was recovered from a man aged 25 to 45 in good health. Source material: blood. CDR3 in amino acids: CASSAGAGSPLHF. The CDR3 DNA reads TGTGCCAGCAGCGCCGGGGCAGGTTCACCCCTCCACTTT.